The T cell receptor (beta chain) under discussion was sequenced for a study of post-analysis software for immune sequencing data. Study summary: Progressive-relapsing, secondary progressive and relapsing-remitting multiple sclerosis were among the disease courses included. Findings of the study overall: Those with multiple sclerosis, the patient group, showed significantly lower normalized Chao1 diversity than controls. Roughly five TRBV segments were significantly more frequent in patients than in controls. TRBV5-6, TRBV5-1 and TRBV20-1 were among these segments. Samples from a shared batch, those prepared together, strongly co-clustered by F measure.

The CDR3 spans 16 residues. The germline V gene has CDR1 SGHAT and CDR2 FQNNGV. Germline trimming cut 1 base from V and 2 bases from J; bases unmatched to any gene: 3. This clonotype was observed a handful of times. Its matching antigen is unknown. The library was made from cDNA and included unique molecular identifiers. It was from roughly 1 to 10 million T cells that some 470,000 cDNA molecules came. TCRdb re-analysed the PCR reads in MiXCR, keeping a single row per CDR3 protein. The profile covers about 540,000 distinct CDR3 sequences, with 34% appearing a single time and approximately 6% taken by the ten largest.

This chain connects TRBV11-2 to TRBJ2-5; 11 positions match TRBD2. Material: blood. This receptor was taken from a girl aged 2-17 years with multiple sclerosis. In DNA form, the CDR3 reads TGTGCCAGCAGCTTAGGGACTAGCGGGCGGCAAGAGACCCAGTACTTC. It yields the protein CASSLGTSGRQETQYF.